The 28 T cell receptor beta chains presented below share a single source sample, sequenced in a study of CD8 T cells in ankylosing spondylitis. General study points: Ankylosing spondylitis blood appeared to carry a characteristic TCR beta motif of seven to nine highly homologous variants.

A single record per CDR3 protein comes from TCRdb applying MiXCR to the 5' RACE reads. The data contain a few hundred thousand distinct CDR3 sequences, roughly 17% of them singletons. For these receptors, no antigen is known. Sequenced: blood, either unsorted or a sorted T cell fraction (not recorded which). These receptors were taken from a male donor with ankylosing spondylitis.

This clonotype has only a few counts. The CDR3 DNA reads as TGTGCCAGCAGCAATTGGTACCCACCCAGGGGACGACAAGAGACCCAGTACTTC. Its protein is CASSNWYPPRGRQETQYF. The chain joins TRBV21-1 to TRBJ2-5; the table calls TRBD1, which could not be checked here. TRBV21-1 is recorded as a pseudogene. The CDR3 has 18 amino acids.

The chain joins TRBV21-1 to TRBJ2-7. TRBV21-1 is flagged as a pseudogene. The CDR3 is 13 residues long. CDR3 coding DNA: TGTGCCAGCAGCACTCAGAACGTCTACGAGCAGTACTTC. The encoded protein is CASSTQNVYEQYF.

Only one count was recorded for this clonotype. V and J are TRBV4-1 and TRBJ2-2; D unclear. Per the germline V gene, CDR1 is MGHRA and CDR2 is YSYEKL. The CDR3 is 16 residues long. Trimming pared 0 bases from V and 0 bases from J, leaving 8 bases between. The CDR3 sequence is CASSQEPPPNTGELFF. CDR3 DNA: TGCGCCAGCAGCCAAGAACCACCACCGAACACCGGGGAGCTGTTTTTT.

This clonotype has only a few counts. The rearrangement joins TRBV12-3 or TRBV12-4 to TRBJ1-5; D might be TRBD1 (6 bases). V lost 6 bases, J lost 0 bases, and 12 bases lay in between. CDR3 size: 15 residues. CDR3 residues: CASREGHLSNQPQHF. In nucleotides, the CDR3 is TGTGCCAGCAGGGAGGGACACCTTAGCAATCAGCCCCAGCATTTT.

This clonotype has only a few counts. Here the CDR3 DNA reads TGTGCCAGCAGTCCGGGACAACGACGCGCTGAAGCTTTCTTT. This encodes CASSPGQRRAEAFF. V and J are TRBV12-3 or TRBV12-4 and TRBJ1-1, with D possibly TRBD1 on 6 matching bases. Trimming took off 5 bases at V and 6 bases at J, with 16 bases between the two ends. This CDR3 is built from 14 residues.

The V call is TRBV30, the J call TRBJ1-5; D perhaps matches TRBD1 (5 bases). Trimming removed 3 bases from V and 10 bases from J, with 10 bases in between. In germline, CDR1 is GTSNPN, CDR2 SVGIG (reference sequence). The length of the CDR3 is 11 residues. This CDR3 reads CAWRGPGPQHF. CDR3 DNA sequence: TGTGCCTGGAGGGGACCGGGTCCCCAGCATTTT.

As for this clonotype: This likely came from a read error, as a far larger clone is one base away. The CDR3 protein is CASSVDNEQFF. The CDR3 DNA reads TGTGCCAGCAGCGTAGACAATGAGCAGTTCTTC. The V call is TRBV9, the J call TRBJ2-1, with D uncertain. V was pared by 0 bases and J by 5 bases, with 0 bases between. From germline, CDR1 is SGDLS and CDR2 YYNGEE. CDR3 length: 11 residues.

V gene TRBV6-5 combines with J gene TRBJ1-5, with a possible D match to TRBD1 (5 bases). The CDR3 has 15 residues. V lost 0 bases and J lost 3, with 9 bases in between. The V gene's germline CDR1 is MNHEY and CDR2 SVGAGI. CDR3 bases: TGTGCCAGCAGTTACTCGGGGCAGGCCAATCAGCCCCAGCATTTT. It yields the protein CASSYSGQANQPQHF.

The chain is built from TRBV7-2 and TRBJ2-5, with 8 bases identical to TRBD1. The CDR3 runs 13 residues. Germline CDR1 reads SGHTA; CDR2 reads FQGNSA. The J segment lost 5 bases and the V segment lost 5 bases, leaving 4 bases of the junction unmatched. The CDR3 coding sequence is TGTGCCAGCAGCCGAAGACAGGGGGAGACCCAGTACTTC. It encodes CASSRRQGETQYF.

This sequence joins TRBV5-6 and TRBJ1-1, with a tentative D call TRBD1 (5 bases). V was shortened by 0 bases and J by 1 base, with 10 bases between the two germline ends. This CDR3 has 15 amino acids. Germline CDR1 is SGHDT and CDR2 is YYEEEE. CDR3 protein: CASSLVRGKNTEAFF. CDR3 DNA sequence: TGTGCCAGCAGCTTGGTAAGGGGAAAGAACACTGAAGCTTTCTTT.

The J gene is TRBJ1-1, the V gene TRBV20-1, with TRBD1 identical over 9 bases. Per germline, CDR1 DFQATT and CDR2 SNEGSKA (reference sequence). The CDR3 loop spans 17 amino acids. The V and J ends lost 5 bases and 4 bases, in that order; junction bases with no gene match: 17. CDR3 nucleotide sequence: TGCAGTGCTTTGGGACAGGGATTGGGCCGTAGTAGCACTGAAGCTTTCTTT. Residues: CSALGQGLGRSSTEAFF.

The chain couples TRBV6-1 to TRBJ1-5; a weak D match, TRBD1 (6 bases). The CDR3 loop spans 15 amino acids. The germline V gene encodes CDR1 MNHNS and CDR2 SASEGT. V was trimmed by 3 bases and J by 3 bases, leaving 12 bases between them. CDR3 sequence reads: CASSEDTGYNQPQHF. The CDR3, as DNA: TGTGCCAGCAGTGAGGATACAGGGTACAATCAGCCCCAGCATTTT.

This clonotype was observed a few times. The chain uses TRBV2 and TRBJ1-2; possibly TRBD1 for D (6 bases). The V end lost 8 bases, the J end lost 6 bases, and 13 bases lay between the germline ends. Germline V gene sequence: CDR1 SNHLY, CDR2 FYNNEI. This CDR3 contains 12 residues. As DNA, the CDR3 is TGTGCCAGCCTAAGGCAGGGGAATGGCTACACCTTC. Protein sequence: CASLRQGNGYTF.

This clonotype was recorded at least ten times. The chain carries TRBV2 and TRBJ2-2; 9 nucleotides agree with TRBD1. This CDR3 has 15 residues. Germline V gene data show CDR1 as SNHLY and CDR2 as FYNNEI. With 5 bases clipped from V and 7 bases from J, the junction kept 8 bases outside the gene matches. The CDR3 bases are TGTGCCAGCAGTCGCCGGGACAGGGAAAGCGGGGAGCTGTTTTTT. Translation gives CASSRRDRESGELFF.

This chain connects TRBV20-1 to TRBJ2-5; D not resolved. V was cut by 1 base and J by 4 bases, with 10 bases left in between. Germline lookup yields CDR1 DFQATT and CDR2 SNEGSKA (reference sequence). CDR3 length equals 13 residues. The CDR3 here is CSARVGSRETQYF. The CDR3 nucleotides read TGCAGTGCTAGAGTGGGGTCGCGAGAGACCCAGTACTTC.

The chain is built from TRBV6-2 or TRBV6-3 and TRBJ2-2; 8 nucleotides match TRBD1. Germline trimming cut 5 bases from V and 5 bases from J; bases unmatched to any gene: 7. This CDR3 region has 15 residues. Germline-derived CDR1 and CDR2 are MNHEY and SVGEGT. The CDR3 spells CASSHGQGDTGELFF. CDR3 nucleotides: TGTGCCAGCAGTCACGGACAGGGAGATACCGGGGAGCTGTTTTTT.

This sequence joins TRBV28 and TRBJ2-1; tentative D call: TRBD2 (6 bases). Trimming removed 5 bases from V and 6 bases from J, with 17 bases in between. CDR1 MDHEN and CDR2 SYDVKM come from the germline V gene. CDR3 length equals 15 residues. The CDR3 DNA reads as TGTGCCAGCAGTAGGCGCCGGGAGCCGGGCAATGAGCAGTTCTTC. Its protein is CASSRRREPGNEQFF.

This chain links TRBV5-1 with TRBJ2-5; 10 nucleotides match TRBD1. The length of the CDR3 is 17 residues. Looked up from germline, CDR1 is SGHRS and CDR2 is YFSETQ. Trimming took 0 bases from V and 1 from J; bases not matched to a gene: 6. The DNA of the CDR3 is TGCGCCAGCAGCTTGGGAGGACAGGGGGGTTCCCAAGAGACCCAGTACTTC. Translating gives CASSLGGQGGSQETQYF.

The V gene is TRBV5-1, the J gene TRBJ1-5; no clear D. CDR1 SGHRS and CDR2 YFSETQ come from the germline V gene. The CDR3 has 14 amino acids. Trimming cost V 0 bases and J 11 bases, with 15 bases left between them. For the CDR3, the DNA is TGCGCCAGCAGCTTGGGGGTCCAAGGAGGGTCCCAGCATTTT. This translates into CASSLGVQGGSQHF.

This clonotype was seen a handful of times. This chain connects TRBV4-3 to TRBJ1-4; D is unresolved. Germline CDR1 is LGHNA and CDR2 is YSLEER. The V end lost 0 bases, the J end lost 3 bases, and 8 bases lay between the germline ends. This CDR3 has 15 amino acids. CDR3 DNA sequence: TGCGCCAGCAGCCAAGACGCGGGGTCTAATGAAAAACTGTTTTTT. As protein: CASSQDAGSNEKLFF.

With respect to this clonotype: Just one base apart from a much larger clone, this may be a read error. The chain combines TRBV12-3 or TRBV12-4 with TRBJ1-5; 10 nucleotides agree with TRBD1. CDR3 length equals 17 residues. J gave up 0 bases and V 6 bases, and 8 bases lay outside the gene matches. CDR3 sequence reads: CASREDRGTVSNQPQHF. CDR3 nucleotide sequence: TGTGCCAGCAGAGAGGACAGGGGGACGGTTAGCAATCAGCCCCAGCATTTT.

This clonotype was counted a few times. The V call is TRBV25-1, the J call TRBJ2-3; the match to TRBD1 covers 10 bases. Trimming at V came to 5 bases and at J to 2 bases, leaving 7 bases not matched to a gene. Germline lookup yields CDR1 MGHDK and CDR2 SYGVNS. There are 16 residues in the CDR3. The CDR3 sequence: CASSNPGQGTTDTQYF. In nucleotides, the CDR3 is TGTGCCAGCAGTAACCCGGGACAGGGGACCACAGATACGCAGTATTTT.

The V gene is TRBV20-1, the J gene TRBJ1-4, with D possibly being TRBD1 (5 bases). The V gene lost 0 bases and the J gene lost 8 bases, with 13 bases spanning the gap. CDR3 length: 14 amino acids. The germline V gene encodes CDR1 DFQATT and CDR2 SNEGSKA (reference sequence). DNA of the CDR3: TGCAGTGCTAGAGATAGCTTGGGGCCCGAAAAACTGTTTTTT. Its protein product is CSARDSLGPEKLFF.

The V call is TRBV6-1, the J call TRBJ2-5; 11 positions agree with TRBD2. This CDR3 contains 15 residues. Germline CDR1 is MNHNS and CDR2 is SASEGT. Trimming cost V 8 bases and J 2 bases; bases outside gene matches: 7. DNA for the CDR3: TGTGCCAGCCAACTAGCGGGGGACTCACAAGAGACCCAGTACTTC. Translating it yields CASQLAGDSQETQYF.

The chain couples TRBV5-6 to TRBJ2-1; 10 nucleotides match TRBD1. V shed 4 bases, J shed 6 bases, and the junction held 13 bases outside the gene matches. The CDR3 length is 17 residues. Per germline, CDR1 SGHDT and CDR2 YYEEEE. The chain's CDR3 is CASSPFGTGVFGNEQFF. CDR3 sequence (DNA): TGTGCCAGCAGCCCGTTTGGGACAGGGGTTTTCGGCAATGAGCAGTTCTTC.

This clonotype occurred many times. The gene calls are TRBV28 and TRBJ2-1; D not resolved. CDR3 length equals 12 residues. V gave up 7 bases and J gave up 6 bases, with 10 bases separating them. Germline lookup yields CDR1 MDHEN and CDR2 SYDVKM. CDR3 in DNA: TGTGCCAGCAAAGGGAATTTCAATGAGCAGTTCTTC. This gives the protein CASKGNFNEQFF.

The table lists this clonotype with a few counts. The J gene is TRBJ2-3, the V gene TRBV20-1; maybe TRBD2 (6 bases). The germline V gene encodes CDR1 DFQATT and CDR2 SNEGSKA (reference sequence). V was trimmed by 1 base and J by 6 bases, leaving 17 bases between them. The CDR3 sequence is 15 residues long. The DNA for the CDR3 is TGCAGTGCTAGAGTGGTAGCCGGGAGAGGGGATACGCAGTATTTT. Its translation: CSARVVAGRGDTQYF.

The CDR3 sequence is CSVEYGTGSRYNEQFF. The DNA for the CDR3 is TGCAGCGTTGAATATGGGACAGGGAGTCGATACAATGAGCAGTTCTTC. The chain carries TRBV29-1 and TRBJ2-1; TRBD1 matches at 9 bases. This CDR3 has 16 residues. Trimming removed 2 bases from V and 4 bases from J; junction bases left unmatched: 9. Germline CDR1 and CDR2: SQVTM and ANQGSEA.